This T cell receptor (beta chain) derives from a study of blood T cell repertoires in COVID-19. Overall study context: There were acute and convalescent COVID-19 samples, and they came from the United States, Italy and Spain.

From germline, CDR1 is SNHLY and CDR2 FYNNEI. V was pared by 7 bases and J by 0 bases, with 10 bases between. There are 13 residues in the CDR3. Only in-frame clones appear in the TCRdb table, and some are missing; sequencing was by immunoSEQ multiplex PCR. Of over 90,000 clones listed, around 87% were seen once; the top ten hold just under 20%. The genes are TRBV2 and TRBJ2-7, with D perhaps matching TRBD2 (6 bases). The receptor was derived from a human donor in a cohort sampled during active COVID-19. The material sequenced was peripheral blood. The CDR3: CASTSENSYEQYF. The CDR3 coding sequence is TGTGCCAGCACTAGCGAGAACTCCTACGAGCAGTACTTC.